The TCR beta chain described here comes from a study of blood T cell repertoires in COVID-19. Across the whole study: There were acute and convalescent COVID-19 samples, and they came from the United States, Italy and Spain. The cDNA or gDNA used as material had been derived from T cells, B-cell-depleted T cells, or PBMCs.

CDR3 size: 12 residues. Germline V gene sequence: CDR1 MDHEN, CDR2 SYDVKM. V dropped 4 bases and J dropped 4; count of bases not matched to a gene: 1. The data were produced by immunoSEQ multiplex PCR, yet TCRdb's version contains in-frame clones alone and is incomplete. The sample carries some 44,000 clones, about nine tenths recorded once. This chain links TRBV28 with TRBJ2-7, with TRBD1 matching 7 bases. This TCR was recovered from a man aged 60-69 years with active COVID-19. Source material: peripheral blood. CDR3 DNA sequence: TGTGCCAGCAGTTCGACAGGGTACGAGCAGTACTTC. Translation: CASSSTGYEQYF.